The rows below give T cell receptor beta chains drawn from one sample of a study of persistence of HIV-infected CD4 T cells. Some clones are missing from TCRdb's copy, which holds only in-frame ones; the method was immunoSEQ multiplex PCR. The sample carries about 64,000 clones, more than 70% recorded once. These TCRs are of unknown antigen specificity. The sequencing used CD4+ T cells sorted from PBMCs after roughly 18-hour stimulation, collected from a patient who received antiretroviral therapy. These receptors all come from an adult man with HIV who was CMV-seropositive. Both conserved end residues are part of each CDR3. A D gene is named only where the DNA matches it firmly. Part of the rows lack a size; the others show once, few, many or a class for expanded clones.

-,TRBV2,TRBJ1-5,-,TGTGCCAGCAGTGAAGGTGGACAGAGCAATCAGCCCCAGCATTTT,CASSEGGQSNQPQHF
TRBD1,TRBV5-1,TRBJ1-2,-,TGCGCCAGCAGCTTCAGACCGGGGACAGCCTATGGCTACACCTTC,CASSFRPGTAYGYTF
-,TRBV7-9,TRBJ2-1,-,TGTGCCCCCGGTCGCTTGGGCAATGAGCAGTTCTTC,CAPGRLGNEQFF
TRBD2,TRBV29-1,TRBJ2-3,-,TGCAGCGTTATAGGGACTAGCGGGGGATGGGATACGCAGTATTTT,CSVIGTSGGWDTQYF
TRBD1,TRBV10-3,TRBJ1-5,-,TGTGCCAGCATGGGACAGGACAATCAGCCCCAGCATTTT,CASMGQDNQPQHF
-,TRBV20-1,TRBJ2-3,-,TGCAGTGCTAGTAGCGGCCCTCCTAATACGCAGTATTTT,CSASSGPPNTQYF
-,TRBV30,TRBJ1-3,-,TGTGCCTGGATTATTAGTGGAAACACCATATATTTT,CAWIISGNTIYF
-,TRBV5-4,TRBJ2-5,-,TGTGCCAGCAGCGTAGACCGGCGAAGCGAGACCCAGTACTTC,CASSVDRRSETQYF
-,TRBV9,TRBJ2-1,-,TGTGCCAGCAGCGTCCGCCATTGGGAGCATGGAGGCGGGGATACCTACAATGAGCAGTTCTTC,CASSVRHWEHGGGDTYNEQFF
-,TRBV4-1,TRBJ2-1,-,TGCGCCAGCAGCCACGGTCAATACGACAATGAGCAGTTCTTC,CASSHGQYDNEQFF
-,TRBV2,TRBJ1-1,-,TGTGCCAGCATGCCCGGACAAATGAACACTGAAGCTTTCTTT,CASMPGQMNTEAFF
-,TRBV24-1,TRBJ2-1,once,TGTGCCACCAGCCGGAGCTTGGGGTCCAGGAGCTCCTACAATGAGCAGTTCTTC,CATSRSLGSRSSYNEQFF
-,TRBV7-9,TRBJ1-4,-,TGTGCCAGCAGCTTAGACAGGGATGAAAAACTGTTTTTT,CASSLDRDEKLFF
-,TRBV7-8,TRBJ2-6,few,TGTGCCAGCAGAAGGGCGGAGACTGGGGCCAACGTCCTGACTTTC,CASRRAETGANVLTF
-,TRBV5-1,TRBJ1-5,-,TGCGCCAGCAGCCAGGACCGTTATCAGCCCCAGCATTTT,CASSQDRYQPQHF
-,TRBV3-1/TRBV3-2,TRBJ1-4,-,TGTGCCAGCAGCTCTAAGGGCGCAACTAATGAAAAACTGTTTTTT,CASSSKGATNEKLFF
TRBD2,TRBV10-1,TRBJ2-1,-,TGCGCCAGCAGTGATGGAGCGGGGGCCTACAATGAGCAGTTCTTC,CASSDGAGAYNEQFF
-,TRBV6-1,TRBJ2-1,-,TGTGCCAGCAGTGAATTAGGCCAGGGGAATGAGCAGTTCTTC,CASSELGQGNEQFF
-,TRBV24-1,TRBJ1-2,-,TGTGCCACCAGTGATTTTCAGGGTGAAGGCTACACCTTC,CATSDFQGEGYTF
-,TRBV18,TRBJ1-3,-,TGTGCCAGCTCACCCTCTACAGGGACGAACACCATATATTTT,CASSPSTGTNTIYF
-,TRBV15,TRBJ1-1,-,TGTGCCACCAGCGTGAACTTGGGGGGACCGACGTCTCGGGCTTTCTTT,CATSVNLGGPTSRAFF
TRBD1,TRBV10-1,TRBJ2-2,-,TGCGCCAGCAGGGGACAGGGACCCGGGGAGCTGTTTTTT,CASRGQGPGELFF